The 10 T cell receptor beta chains presented below share a single source sample, sequenced in a study of shared clonotypes between healthy human individuals. TCRdb's copy holds only in-frame clones and misses some; the assay was immunoSEQ multiplex PCR. This table holds nearly 1 million clones, approximately 76% found once. Material: memory CD4+ T cells sorted from blood. Subset meaning: CD45RA-negative fraction. The receptor source for this set is a man aged 18 to 30 in good health.

The rearrangement uses TRBV27 and TRBJ2-3; D possibly uses TRBD1 or TRBD2 (6 bases each). Per the germline V gene, CDR1 is MNHEY and CDR2 is SMNVEV (reference sequence). V lost 2 bases, J lost 2 bases, and 14 bases lay in between. The CDR3 runs to 16 residues. The CDR3 DNA is TGTGCCAGCAGTTTAATGGGGGGCGACCTCACAGATACGCAGTATTTT. Encoded protein: CASSLMGGDLTDTQYF.

The rearrangement uses TRBV5-4 and TRBJ2-4, with D perhaps TRBD1 (5 bases). Germline V lookup: CDR1 SGHNT, CDR2 YYREEE (reference sequence). Trimming cost V 0 bases and J 7 bases, with 11 bases left between them. This CDR3 is 14 amino acids long. The CDR3 region has the DNA TGTGCCAGCAGCTTGGTAGGGGAAGGGAACATTCAGTACTTC. Its protein product is CASSLVGEGNIQYF.

As regards this clone: The sample holds other DNA sequences that translate to the same CDR3. The V gene is TRBV18, the J gene TRBJ1-1; 8 positions agree with TRBD1. V was pared by 4 bases and J by 1 base, with 2 bases of the junction left unmatched. This CDR3 comprises 14 residues. CDR1 KGHSH and CDR2 LQKENI come from the germline V gene. Here the CDR3 DNA reads TGTGCCAGCTCACTGGGACAGGCGAACACTGAAGCTTTCTTT. Translated: CASSLGQANTEAFF.

A remark on this clone: This specimen includes other DNA sequences encoding the same CDR3. The rearrangement joins TRBV10-3 to TRBJ2-1, with 12 bases lining up with TRBD2. Per the germline V gene, CDR1 is ENHRY and CDR2 is SYGVKD. The CDR3 runs 15 residues. V was clipped by 2 bases and J by 4 bases; unmatched bases: 0. The DNA of the CDR3 is TGTGCCATCAGTGAGGGGACTAGCGGGTACAATGAGCAGTTCTTC. It is translated as CAISEGTSGYNEQFF.

The CDR3 region is CASSPTGQTYEQYF. Here the CDR3 DNA reads TGCGCCAGCAGTCCTACGGGACAAACCTACGAGCAGTACTTC. This chain connects TRBV5-1 to TRBJ2-7; the D gene is possibly TRBD1 (6 bases). Between the trimmed V and J ends, which lost 5 bases and 2 bases, there was a span of 14 bases. CDR3 length equals 14 residues. Germline V CDR1 and CDR2: SGHRS, YFSETQ.

The gene calls are TRBV29-1 and TRBJ2-1; no clear D. Per the germline V gene, CDR1 is SQVTM and CDR2 is ANQGSEA. Trimming cost V 5 bases and J 1 base, with 3 bases left between them. The CDR3 is 11 residues long. CDR3 in amino acids: CSVQSYNEQFF. Here the CDR3 DNA reads TGCAGCGTTCAGTCCTACAATGAGCAGTTCTTC.

The count of this clone is one. The chain employs TRBV6-5 and TRBJ1-2; 9 positions match TRBD1. Germline assignment: CDR1 MNHEY and CDR2 SVGAGI. This CDR3 has 15 residues. The junction had 6 bases not matched to a gene; V was cut back by 2 bases and J by 5 bases. CDR3 region: CASSYLGQGPYGYTF. As DNA, the CDR3 is TGTGCCAGCAGTTACCTGGGACAGGGACCATATGGCTACACCTTC.

The V and J genes are TRBV6-1 and TRBJ1-2; D might be TRBD1 (6 bases). The germline V gene has CDR1 MNHNS and CDR2 SASEGT. The CDR3 totals 14 residues. The V gene lost 5 bases and the J gene lost 0 bases, with 10 bases spanning the gap. For the CDR3, the DNA is TGTGCCAGCAGTCCAGGGGTAGCTAACTATGGCTACACCTTC. Translated, it gives CASSPGVANYGYTF.

V usage is TRBV4-1 and J usage is TRBJ2-1; TRBD2 agrees at 7 bases. Looked up from germline, CDR1 is MGHRA and CDR2 is YSYEKL. The CDR3 is 15 amino acids. The ends lost 1 base at V and 13 bases at J; junction bases unmatched: 13. As DNA, the CDR3 is TGCGCCAGCAGCCAAGTAATGAGCGGGGCAAGGTTACAGTTCTTC. Residues: CASSQVMSGARLQFF.

This chain links TRBV6-5 with TRBJ1-6, with TRBD1 matching over 8 bases. V was pared by 6 bases and J by 2 bases, with 3 bases of the junction left unmatched. The CDR3 contains 15 residues. CDR1 and CDR2 (germline): MNHEY, SVGAGI. The CDR3 sequence is CASRTGQAYNSPLHF. CDR3 coding DNA: TGTGCCAGCAGAACGGGACAGGCCTATAATTCACCCCTCCACTTT.